This T cell receptor (beta chain) was obtained from a study of blood T cell repertoires in COVID-19. This clone came up once. In terms of age and location, participants ranged from roughly 18 to 95 years and lived in about two dozen US areas. Some clones are missing from TCRdb's copy, which holds only in-frame ones; the method was immunoSEQ multiplex PCR. This sample has some 380,000 clones, with about 87% found just once. The CDR3 consists of 12 residues. The germline gives CDR1 SNHLY, CDR2 FYNNEI. V was pared by 4 bases and J by 5 bases, with 8 bases between. The J gene is TRBJ1-2, the V gene TRBV2, with D unclear. The TCR was taken from a man younger than 40 who had recovered from COVID-19. Sequenced material: PBMCs or T cells enriched from blood (not recorded which). In nucleotides, the CDR3 is TGTGCCAGCAGTGCAGGATCGTATGGCTACACCTTC. Translation gives CASSAGSYGYTF.